One and the same sample provided the 12 T cell receptor beta chains below, sequenced in a study of T cells in Graves' hyperthyroidism and ophthalmopathy (dated by TCRdb to the late 2010s). Library prep was done by multiplex PCR. Sequencing relied on an Illumina HiSeq 2000. TCR beta CDR3 regions were amplified from RNA transcripts. For the first round of RT-PCR on the TCR CDR3, the HTBI primer set was used together with the Qiagen OneStep RT-PCR kit. In TCRdb, the public reads were trimmed at Q25 with fastp and aligned with MiXCR, with productive beta chains retained. Each entry is one CDR3 protein sequence, shown with its most common DNA and genes. For this sample there are around 450,000 distinct CDR3 sequences; roughly 13% appear just once. Jointly, the top ten make up approximately 5.3% of the sample. The sample consisted of blood. Receptors were obtained from a woman in her late teens or twenties with Graves' hyperthyroidism.

This chain connects TRBV6-6 to TRBJ1-2, with unresolved D. This CDR3 region has 12 residues. Germline assignment: CDR1 MNHNY and CDR2 SVGAGI (reference sequence). Trimming took 2 bases from V and 10 from J, leaving 11 bases between them. CDR3 in amino acids: CASSYPGEIYTF. The CDR3, as DNA: TGTGCCAGCAGTTACCCCGGAGAAATCTACACCTTC.

V is TRBV20-1 and J is TRBJ2-7, with 8 bases fitting TRBD2. Germline CDR1 reads DFQATT; CDR2 reads SNEGSKA (reference sequence). V trimming: 1 base; J trimming: 0 bases; junction bases outside the gene matches: 2. The CDR3 extends over 14 amino acids. CDR3 protein: CSARVSGSSYEQYF. The CDR3 nucleotides are TGCAGTGCTAGAGTGAGCGGGAGCTCCTACGAGCAGTACTTC.

This clonotype was recorded once. Likely a read error: the CDR3 ends without its conserved phenylalanine or tryptophan. CDR3 in amino acids: CASSLGQLDTEAFS. CDR3 bases: TGTGCCAGCAGCTTAGGGCAGCTGGACACTGAAGCTTTCTCT. The rearrangement joins TRBV7-9 to TRBJ1-1; D is unclear. Germline CDR1 reads SEHNR; CDR2 reads FQNEAQ (reference sequence). The CDR3 totals 14 residues. Trimming removed 1 base at V and 3 bases at J, with 9 bases between.

In this sample, this clonotype turned up many times. The chain has TRBV20-1 and TRBJ2-7; 9 positions agree with TRBD2. This CDR3 is 15 amino acids long. Per the germline V gene, CDR1 is DFQATT and CDR2 is SNEGSKA (reference sequence). Trimming cost V 3 bases and J 4 bases; bases outside gene matches: 10. As DNA, the CDR3 is TGCAGTGCTAGTGGCCCGGGACTAGCTTTATACGAGCAGTACTTC. As protein: CSASGPGLALYEQYF.

This chain links TRBV10-3 with TRBJ2-7; 9 bases fit TRBD1. CDR1 is ENHRY and CDR2 is SYGVKD in the germline V gene. The CDR3 extends over 15 amino acids. J lost 0 bases, V lost 5 bases, and 5 bases had no gene match. CDR3 in amino acids: CAISIPGQGSYEQYF. The CDR3 DNA sequence: TGTGCCATCAGTATACCGGGACAGGGCTCCTACGAGCAGTACTTC.

The chain is built from TRBV12-3 or TRBV12-4 and TRBJ2-7, with D maybe TRBD2 (5 bases). The ends were cut back, 2 bases at V and 4 bases at J, with 15 bases in the middle. The length of the CDR3 is 15 residues. The CDR3 DNA sequence: TGTGCCAGCAGTTTAATTGCTGGGGAGCTATACGAGCAGTACTTC. This translates into CASSLIAGELYEQYF.

Comment on this clonotype: A much bigger clone sits one base away, suggesting this may be a read error. The V call is TRBV11-2, the J call TRBJ2-7; 11 nucleotides align to TRBD2. Germline V CDR1 and CDR2: SGHAT, FQNNGV. This CDR3 is built from 17 residues. V was clipped by 2 bases and J by 2 bases; unmatched bases: 8. The CDR3 loop reads CASSLSSLAGGPYEQYF. The CDR3 bases are TGTGCCAGCAGCTTATCCTCTCTAGCGGGAGGTCCCTACGAGCAGTACTTC. The whole variable domain, remainder taken from reference TRBV11-2 and TRBJ2-7, is EAGVAQSPRYKIIEKRQSVAFWCNPISGHATLYWYQQILGQGPKLLIQFQNNGVVDDSQLPKDRFSAERLKGVDSTLKIQPAKLEDSAVYLCASSLSSLAGGPYEQYFGPGTRLTVT.

This clonotype was counted ten times or more. The CDR3 protein is CASSPPGTFYNEQFF. The CDR3 nucleotides are TGTGCCAGCTCACCACCAGGTACGTTCTACAATGAGCAGTTCTTC. The chain has TRBV18 and TRBJ2-1; no firm D call. The CDR3 consists of 15 residues. Germline V gene lookup returns CDR1 KGHSH and CDR2 LQKENI. The V end lost 0 bases, the J end lost 3 bases, and 9 bases lay between the germline ends.

This clonotype came up many times. The chain couples TRBV7-2 to TRBJ2-7, with 14 bases matching TRBD2. In germline, CDR1 is SGHTA, CDR2 FQGNSA. With V trimmed by 5 bases and J by 3 bases, 3 bases remained unmatched. CDR3 size: 15 residues. Here the CDR3 DNA reads TGTGCCAGCAGCCCAGGGACTAGCGGGGGCTACGAGCAGTACTTC. It is translated as CASSPGTSGGYEQYF.

J is TRBJ2-3 and V is TRBV28; possible D gene TRBD2, 6 bases. V shed 5 bases and J shed 4 bases, with 22 bases lying between them. CDR3 length equals 17 residues. From germline, CDR1 is MDHEN and CDR2 SYDVKM. CDR3 residues: CASSPLLGAGKPDTQYF. The CDR3 DNA follows: TGTGCCAGCAGTCCCCTCTTAGGAGCGGGTAAGCCAGATACGCAGTATTTT.

The genes are TRBV13 and TRBJ2-7, with a tentative D call TRBD2 (6 bases). This CDR3 spans 16 amino acids. Germline-derived CDR1 and CDR2 are PRHDT and FYEKMQ (reference sequence). The germline V and J ends were trimmed by 1 base and 4 bases, with 17 bases remaining between them. The chain's CDR3 is CASSLDSDGRSYEQYF. The CDR3, as DNA: TGTGCCAGCAGCTTAGATTCCGACGGGAGAAGTTACGAGCAGTACTTC. Based on the CDR3 plus reference TRBV13 and TRBJ2-7, the full variable domain is AAGVIQSPRHLIKEKRETATLKCYPIPRHDTVYWYQQGPGQDPQFLISFYEKMQSDKGSIPDRFSAQQFSDYHSELNMSSLELGDSALYFCASSLDSDGRSYEQYFGPGTRLTVT.

This clonotype occurred many times. The rearrangement uses TRBV30 and TRBJ2-5; TRBD1 is a possible D gene (6 bases). The CDR3 loop spans 16 amino acids. V lost 0 bases and J lost 3, with 17 bases in between. CDR1 GTSNPN and CDR2 SVGIG come from the germline V gene (reference sequence). CDR3 loop: CAWSVFGTPREETQYF. The CDR3 nucleotides read TGTGCCTGGAGTGTATTCGGGACACCTAGAGAAGAGACCCAGTACTTC.